This T cell receptor (beta chain) emerged from a study of shared clonotypes between healthy human individuals. Study-level information: Per donor, three plates held CD4 naive cells, three held CD4 memory, two held CD8 naive and one held CD8 memory.

At the deep level, the assay was run. Authors' analysis steps: Filtering differed because ImmunoSEQ produced junction-only sequences that carried no quality scores. The protocol was immunoSEQ multiplex PCR, while the TCRdb copy is restricted to in-frame clones and leaves out a portion. V and J calls and clone size are those listed in that table; D and trimming were worked out from the DNA. The sample has around 1.4 million clones; approximately 98.5% are singletons. Nashville, Tennessee was home to all donors, each a Caucasian adult. The CDR3 contains 13 residues. Germline V gene sequence: CDR1 SGHTA, CDR2 FQGNSA. Trimming took 1 base from V and 8 from J; bases not matched to a gene: 4.

The receptor comes from a man in his thirties or forties in good health. The sequencing sample was made of naive CD4+ T cells sorted from blood. Described subset: CD45RA+ positively selected. This chain connects TRBV7-2 to TRBJ1-2; 7 bases map to TRBD1. CDR3 sequence: CASSLGGGVGYTF. In DNA, the CDR3 is TGTGCCAGCAGCTTAGGAGGGGGCGTCGGCTACACCTTC. Full variable domain (remainder filled in from reference TRBV7-2 and TRBJ1-2): GAGVSQSPSNKVTEKGKDVELRCDPISGHTALYWYRQSLGQGLEFLIYFQGNSAPDKSGLPSDRFSAERTGGSVSTLTIQRTQQEDSAVYLCASSLGGGVGYTFGSGTRLTVV.